These T cell receptor beta chains were read from a single sample in a study of blood T cells in healthy people across ages. TCRdb fed the 5' RACE reads into MiXCR, producing one record per CDR3 protein. The sample gives more than 900,000 distinct CDR3 sequences, approximately 25% of which show up once; about 0.8% is in the top ten. This same sample was also taken into another study, of T cells of mothers and their children.

Sequencing was carried out using blood. Receptors were obtained from a girl aged 2-10 years in good health. The CDR3 runs from the conserved cysteine through the conserved F or W. The order of the fields is V gene, D gene, clone size, J gene, CDR3 protein, CDR3 DNA. D genes are given only for firm matches. The listing skips clone size in some rows; elsewhere it reads once, few, many or a size class.

v_gene: TRBV6-6; d_gene: NA; abundance: NA; j_gene: TRBJ1-2; CDR3aa: CASSYSRGAYGYTF; CDR3nt: TGTGCCAGCAGTTACTCCCGGGGGGCCTATGGCTACACCTTC
v_gene: TRBV20-1; d_gene: NA; abundance: NA; j_gene: TRBJ1-1; CDR3aa: CSAGAPGDYTEAFF; CDR3nt: TGCAGTGCTGGAGCCCCGGGAGATTACACTGAAGCTTTCTTT
v_gene: TRBV6-5; d_gene: NA; abundance: NA; j_gene: TRBJ2-5; CDR3aa: CASSYLPGTQYF; CDR3nt: TGTGCCAGCAGTTATTTACCCGGAACCCAGTACTTC
v_gene: TRBV7-9; d_gene: NA; abundance: NA; j_gene: TRBJ2-5; CDR3aa: CASSLFGGRETQYF; CDR3nt: TGTGCCAGCAGCTTGTTCGGGGGACGGGAGACCCAGTACTTC
v_gene: TRBV4-1; d_gene: NA; abundance: NA; j_gene: TRBJ2-5; CDR3aa: CASSSAGSYQETQYF; CDR3nt: TGCGCCAGCAGCTCCGCGGGCAGCTACCAAGAGACCCAGTACTTC
v_gene: TRBV4-1; d_gene: NA; abundance: NA; j_gene: TRBJ2-1; CDR3aa: CASSQFRILFKNEQFF; CDR3nt: TGCGCCAGCAGTCAATTTAGAATATTGTTTAAAAATGAGCAGTTCTTC
v_gene: TRBV28; d_gene: NA; abundance: few; j_gene: TRBJ2-7; CDR3aa: CASSLSRGGDEQYF; CDR3nt: TGTGCCAGCAGTTTAAGCAGGGGAGGCGACGAGCAGTACTTC
v_gene: TRBV4-3; d_gene: TRBD1; abundance: few; j_gene: TRBJ2-3; CDR3aa: CASSPGGTLDTQYF; CDR3nt: TGCGCCAGCAGCCCAGGGGGCACTTTGGATACGCAGTATTTT
v_gene: TRBV7-6; d_gene: TRBD1; abundance: few; j_gene: TRBJ1-4; CDR3aa: CASSPRTGEKLFF; CDR3nt: TGTGCCAGCAGCCCCAGGACAGGTGAAAAACTGTTTTTT
v_gene: TRBV28; d_gene: TRBD2; abundance: few; j_gene: TRBJ2-3; CDR3aa: CASLPPGLAGGTDTQYF; CDR3nt: TGTGCCAGCTTGCCCCCGGGACTAGCGGGAGGCACAGATACGCAGTATTTT
v_gene: TRBV3-1; d_gene: TRBD2; abundance: NA; j_gene: TRBJ2-7; CDR3aa: CASSQVPTSGPNYEQYF; CDR3nt: TGTGCCAGCAGCCAAGTCCCGACTAGCGGGCCAAACTACGAGCAGTACTTC
v_gene: TRBV20-1; d_gene: NA; abundance: NA; j_gene: TRBJ1-1; CDR3aa: CSARRKGEAFF; CDR3nt: TGCAGTGCTAGAAGGAAAGGTGAAGCTTTCTTT
v_gene: TRBV6-5; d_gene: NA; abundance: NA; j_gene: TRBJ1-1; CDR3aa: CASREDGGNTEAFF; CDR3nt: TGTGCCAGCCGAGAGGACGGAGGGAACACTGAAGCTTTCTTT
v_gene: TRBV28; d_gene: NA; abundance: few; j_gene: TRBJ2-5; CDR3aa: CASSNPSDYQETQYF; CDR3nt: TGTGCCAGCAGTAACCCCTCGGACTATCAAGAGACCCAGTACTTC
v_gene: TRBV24-1; d_gene: NA; abundance: few; j_gene: TRBJ2-2; CDR3aa: CATSDLLPSEGKEDSGELFF; CDR3nt: TGTGCCACCAGTGATTTGCTGCCCTCTGAAGGGAAGGAAGATTCCGGGGAGCTGTTTTTT
v_gene: TRBV11-2; d_gene: TRBD1; abundance: NA; j_gene: TRBJ2-5; CDR3aa: CASSSSDRGGETQYF; CDR3nt: TGTGCCAGCAGCTCATCTGACAGGGGCGGAGAGACCCAGTACTTC
v_gene: TRBV29-1; d_gene: NA; abundance: few; j_gene: TRBJ2-4; CDR3aa: CSVVVTRLQNRAKNIQYF; CDR3nt: TGCAGCGTTGTTGTCACACGATTACAGAACAGAGCCAAAAACATTCAGTACTTC
v_gene: TRBV9; d_gene: NA; abundance: few; j_gene: TRBJ2-1; CDR3aa: CASSVTTESSYNEQFF; CDR3nt: TGTGCCAGCAGCGTAACGACGGAGTCTTCCTACAATGAGCAGTTCTTC
v_gene: TRBV12-3/TRBV12-4; d_gene: NA; abundance: few; j_gene: TRBJ1-1; CDR3aa: CASSLFIEAFF; CDR3nt: TGTGCCAGCAGTTTATTCATTGAAGCTTTCTTT
v_gene: TRBV7-2; d_gene: TRBD2; abundance: NA; j_gene: TRBJ2-7; CDR3aa: CASSFASGGHYEQYF; CDR3nt: TGTGCCAGCAGCTTCGCTAGCGGAGGACACTACGAGCAGTACTTC
v_gene: TRBV27; d_gene: NA; abundance: few; j_gene: TRBJ1-1; CDR3aa: CATEEAFF; CDR3nt: TGTGCCACCGAAGAAGCTTTCTTT
v_gene: TRBV7-9; d_gene: NA; abundance: few; j_gene: TRBJ2-3; CDR3aa: CASSPLGTTDTQYF; CDR3nt: TGTGCCAGCAGCCCCCTGGGAACCACAGATACGCAGTATTTT
v_gene: TRBV29-1; d_gene: NA; abundance: few; j_gene: TRBJ2-1; CDR3aa: CSAEAIADVYNEQFF; CDR3nt: TGCAGCGCCGAGGCTATAGCAGACGTATACAATGAGCAGTTCTTC
v_gene: TRBV15; d_gene: NA; abundance: NA; j_gene: TRBJ2-3; CDR3aa: CATSRDAELGLALNTQYF; CDR3nt: TGTGCCACCAGCAGAGATGCTGAGTTGGGGCTGGCCCTTAATACGCAGTATTTT
v_gene: TRBV28; d_gene: NA; abundance: NA; j_gene: TRBJ2-1; CDR3aa: CASRKRAISYNEQFF; CDR3nt: TGTGCCAGCAGGAAACGGGCGATCTCCTACAATGAGCAGTTCTTC
v_gene: TRBV20-1; d_gene: TRBD1; abundance: NA; j_gene: TRBJ2-5; CDR3aa: CSATTGGQETQYF; CDR3nt: TGCAGTGCTACCACAGGGGGCCAAGAGACCCAGTACTTC
v_gene: TRBV6-5; d_gene: NA; abundance: NA; j_gene: TRBJ1-2; CDR3aa: CASSPKYFNYGYTF; CDR3nt: TGTGCCAGCAGTCCGAAATACTTCAACTATGGCTACACCTTC
v_gene: TRBV4-1; d_gene: TRBD2; abundance: few; j_gene: TRBJ2-7; CDR3aa: CASSQEPLASGSHEQYF; CDR3nt: TGCGCCAGCAGCCAAGAACCCCTGGCTAGCGGGAGCCACGAGCAGTACTTC
v_gene: TRBV7-9; d_gene: NA; abundance: NA; j_gene: TRBJ1-1; CDR3aa: CASSLTKEAFF; CDR3nt: TGTGCCAGCAGCTTAACGAAGGAAGCTTTCTTT
v_gene: TRBV27; d_gene: NA; abundance: once; j_gene: TRBJ2-5; CDR3aa: CASSLYPQGTAKETQYF; CDR3nt: TGTGCCAGCAGTTTATATCCCCAAGGGACCGCTAAAGAGACCCAGTATTTC
v_gene: TRBV29-1; d_gene: NA; abundance: few; j_gene: TRBJ2-7; CDR3aa: CSVIQDYEQYF; CDR3nt: TGCAGCGTGATACAGGACTACGAGCAGTACTTC
v_gene: TRBV5-5; d_gene: NA; abundance: few; j_gene: TRBJ1-2; CDR3aa: CASSLEGTAGYTF; CDR3nt: TGTGCCAGCAGCTTGGAGGGGACGGCTGGCTACACCTTC
v_gene: TRBV28; d_gene: NA; abundance: NA; j_gene: TRBJ2-7; CDR3aa: CASTSGWGGQVHEQYF; CDR3nt: TGTGCCAGCACCTCAGGTTGGGGGGGACAGGTCCACGAGCAGTACTTC
v_gene: TRBV12-3/TRBV12-4; d_gene: TRBD2; abundance: few; j_gene: TRBJ2-1; CDR3aa: CASSSSGFYNEQFF; CDR3nt: TGTGCCAGCAGTTCTAGCGGTTTCTACAATGAGCAGTTCTTC
v_gene: TRBV28; d_gene: NA; abundance: few; j_gene: TRBJ2-2; CDR3aa: CASSLTRANTGELFF; CDR3nt: TGTGCCAGCAGTTTAACCAGAGCGAACACCGGGGAGCTGTTTTTT
v_gene: TRBV3-1; d_gene: NA; abundance: NA; j_gene: TRBJ2-7; CDR3aa: CASSQAGVGYEQYF; CDR3nt: TGTGCCAGCAGCCAAGCCGGGGTCGGCTACGAGCAGTACTTC
v_gene: TRBV4-1; d_gene: NA; abundance: few; j_gene: TRBJ2-7; CDR3aa: CASSQGRRDPYEQYF; CDR3nt: TGCGCCAGCAGCCAAGGAAGGAGAGACCCCTACGAGCAGTACTTC
v_gene: TRBV6-2/TRBV6-3; d_gene: NA; abundance: few; j_gene: TRBJ2-5; CDR3aa: CASITGGIGETQYF; CDR3nt: TGTGCCAGCATCACCGGCGGGATCGGAGAGACCCAGTACTTC
v_gene: TRBV7-2; d_gene: NA; abundance: NA; j_gene: TRBJ2-1; CDR3aa: CASSLFGGGSYNERFF; CDR3nt: NA
v_gene: TRBV14; d_gene: TRBD2; abundance: many; j_gene: TRBJ2-7; CDR3aa: CASSQTSGTYEQYF; CDR3nt: TGTGCCAGCAGCCAAACTAGCGGGACGTACGAGCAGTACTTC
v_gene: TRBV20-1; d_gene: NA; abundance: few; j_gene: TRBJ2-1; CDR3aa: CSAREALSHEQFF; CDR3nt: TGCAGTGCTAGAGAGGCCCTCTCCCATGAGCAGTTCTTC
v_gene: TRBV7-9; d_gene: NA; abundance: NA; j_gene: TRBJ2-3; CDR3aa: CASSFGDSTDTQYF; CDR3nt: TGTGCCAGCAGCTTCGGCGACAGCACAGATACGCAGTATTTT
v_gene: TRBV6-2/TRBV6-3; d_gene: NA; abundance: NA; j_gene: TRBJ1-6; CDR3aa: CATKPARESPLHF; CDR3nt: TGTGCCACCAAGCCCGCCAGGGAATCACCCCTCCACTTT
v_gene: TRBV10-3; d_gene: NA; abundance: NA; j_gene: TRBJ2-7; CDR3aa: CAISGLAGEQYF; CDR3nt: TGTGCCATCAGTGGATTGGCGGGGGAGCAGTACTTC
v_gene: TRBV5-6; d_gene: TRBD1; abundance: NA; j_gene: TRBJ2-7; CDR3aa: CASSFGQGALEQYF; CDR3nt: TGTGCCAGCAGCTTCGGACAGGGGGCCCTCGAGCAGTACTTC
v_gene: TRBV29-1; d_gene: TRBD1; abundance: NA; j_gene: TRBJ2-7; CDR3aa: CSGVRDRGGEQYF; CDR3nt: TGCAGCGGTGTCCGGGACAGAGGGGGTGAGCAGTACTTC
v_gene: TRBV27; d_gene: NA; abundance: few; j_gene: TRBJ2-3; CDR3aa: CASSTPPDTDTQYF; CDR3nt: TGTGCCAGCAGCACACCACCCGACACAGATACGCAGTATTTT
v_gene: TRBV29-1; d_gene: NA; abundance: NA; j_gene: TRBJ2-2; CDR3aa: CSVDSRHTGELFF; CDR3nt: TGCAGCGTTGATAGTAGGCACACCGGGGAGCTGTTTTTT
v_gene: TRBV18; d_gene: NA; abundance: few; j_gene: TRBJ1-3; CDR3aa: CASSFGDSGNTIYF; CDR3nt: TGTGCCAGCTCTTTCGGGGATTCTGGAAACACCATATATTTT
v_gene: TRBV9; d_gene: NA; abundance: few; j_gene: TRBJ2-7; CDR3aa: CASGKGGPSYEQYF; CDR3nt: TGTGCCAGCGGAAAAGGGGGGCCCTCCTACGAGCAGTACTTC
v_gene: TRBV7-2; d_gene: TRBD2; abundance: NA; j_gene: TRBJ2-7; CDR3aa: CASSSSQGGSPRKQYF; CDR3nt: TGTGCCAGCAGCTCGTCCCAGGGAGGGTCCCCTAGGAAGCAGTACTTC
v_gene: TRBV20-1; d_gene: TRBD2; abundance: NA; j_gene: TRBJ2-5; CDR3aa: CSARDPTSVGIQETQYF; CDR3nt: TGCAGTGCTAGAGATCCCACTAGCGTTGGCATCCAAGAGACCCAGTACTTC
v_gene: TRBV15; d_gene: NA; abundance: few; j_gene: TRBJ2-5; CDR3aa: CATSRVGWTQYF; CDR3nt: TGTGCCACCAGCAGAGTCGGATGGACCCAGTACTTC
v_gene: TRBV29-1; d_gene: NA; abundance: NA; j_gene: TRBJ2-7; CDR3aa: CSGRDSSDYEQYF; CDR3nt: TGCAGCGGGAGGGACAGTAGCGACTACGAGCAGTACTTC
v_gene: TRBV4-3; d_gene: NA; abundance: NA; j_gene: TRBJ2-3; CDR3aa: CASSQGPASITDTQYF; CDR3nt: TGCGCCAGCAGCCAAGGTCCCGCTTCGATCACAGATACGCAGTATTTT
v_gene: TRBV7-2; d_gene: TRBD1; abundance: few; j_gene: TRBJ1-2; CDR3aa: CASSLAVQGWSGYTF; CDR3nt: TGTGCCAGCAGCTTAGCCGTACAGGGGTGGTCTGGCTACACCTTC